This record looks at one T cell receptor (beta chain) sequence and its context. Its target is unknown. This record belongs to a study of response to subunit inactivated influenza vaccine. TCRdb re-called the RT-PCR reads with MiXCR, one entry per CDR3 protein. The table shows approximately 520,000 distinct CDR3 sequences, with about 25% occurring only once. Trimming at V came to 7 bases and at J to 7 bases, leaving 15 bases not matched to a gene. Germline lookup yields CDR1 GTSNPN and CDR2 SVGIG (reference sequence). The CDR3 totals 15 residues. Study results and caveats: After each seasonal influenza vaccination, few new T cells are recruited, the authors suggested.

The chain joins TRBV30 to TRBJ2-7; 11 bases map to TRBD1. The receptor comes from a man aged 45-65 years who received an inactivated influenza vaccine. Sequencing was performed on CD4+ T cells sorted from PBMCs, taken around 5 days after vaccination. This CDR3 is CASQDRGHFFLEQYF. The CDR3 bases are TGTGCCTCACAGGACAGGGGGCATTTTTTTTTGGAGCAGTACTTC.